A single sample gave rise to the 11 T cell receptor beta chains below, sequenced in a study of blood T cell repertoires in COVID-19 (TCRdb year 2020). Libraries were prepared through the immunoSEQ multiplex PCR assay. Drawn from immuneACCESS, this table holds only the in-frame rearrangements with V and J called that TCRdb kept. Clones are partly lost; checked studies trace under half to an unresolved V gene and leave the rest unexplained. The sample table holds fewer than 200,000 clones, of which approximately 73% were seen once. The ten largest clones add up to less than 4.5% of the sample. Sequencing was carried out using peripheral blood. The receptors originated from a woman older than 75 with acute or convalescent COVID-19.

The chain employs TRBV29-1 and TRBJ1-5; 10 bases align to TRBD1. Germline V gives CDR1 SQVTM, CDR2 ANQGSEA. CDR3 length equals 14 residues. J gave up 5 bases and V 6 bases, and 7 bases lay outside the gene matches. CDR3 sequence: CSVAGTGVDQPQHF. The DNA of the CDR3 is TGCAGCGTAGCCGGGACAGGGGTCGATCAGCCCCAGCATTTT.

This clone was recorded a few times. The J gene is TRBJ1-1, the V gene TRBV27; tentatively, D is TRBD1 (6 bases). The ends were cut back, 8 bases at V and 5 bases at J, with 12 bases in the middle. This CDR3 is 12 amino acids long. Germline V gene lookup returns CDR1 MNHEY and CDR2 SMNVEV (reference sequence). Here the CDR3 DNA reads TGTGCCAGCGCCACGCAGGGGACTGAAGCTTTCTTT. Residues: CASATQGTEAFF.

This clone was counted between two and nine times. The chain combines TRBV5-3 with TRBJ1-2, with 7 bases identical to TRBD1. TRBV5-3 is an open reading frame, and its role is uncertain. Trimming removed 0 bases from V and 3 bases from J; junction bases left unmatched: 2. The CDR3 is 14 amino acids. Here the CDR3 reads CARSLEGAHYGYTF. DNA of the CDR3: TGTGCCAGAAGCTTGGAGGGGGCGCACTATGGCTACACCTTC.

CDR3 loop: CASSSLGGVDEKLFF. CDR3 nucleotides: TGTGCCAGTAGTTCTCTCGGGGGAGTGGATGAAAAACTGTTTTTT. The gene calls are TRBV19 and TRBJ1-4; D may be TRBD1 (5 bases). Germline CDR1 reads LNHDA; CDR2 reads SQIVND (reference sequence). The CDR3 is 15 amino acids. V was pared by 5 bases and J by 6 bases, with 16 bases between.

The chain carries TRBV6-1 and TRBJ1-2; possible D gene TRBD1, 6 bases. V lost 3 bases, J lost 8 bases, and 13 bases lay in between. In germline, CDR1 is MNHNS, CDR2 SASEGT. The CDR3 consists of 13 residues. CDR3 region: CASSDRTGLGYTF. Written as DNA, the CDR3 is TGTGCCAGCAGTGACAGAACAGGGTTGGGCTACACCTTC.

The CDR3 DNA follows: TGTGCCAGCAGCTTAGAGTACTACGAGCAGTACTTC. Residues: CASSLEYYEQYF. V gene TRBV11-2 combines with J gene TRBJ2-7, with D hard to call. The length of the CDR3 is 12 residues. CDR1 is SGHAT, CDR2 FQNNGV, per germline. V was shortened by 0 bases and J by 3 bases, with 3 bases between the two germline ends.

V and J are TRBV3-1 (or the pseudogene TRBV3-2) and TRBJ1-2, with a weak D call TRBD1 (6 bases). Trimming took off 1 base at V and 4 bases at J, with 13 bases between the two ends. The germline V gene has CDR1 LGHDT and CDR2 YNNKEL (reference sequence). The CDR3 runs to 15 residues. CDR3 sequence reads: CASSQVPGASYGYTF. DNA for the CDR3: TGTGCCAGCAGCCAAGTCCCAGGGGCGTCCTATGGCTACACCTTC.

This sequence joins TRBV15 and TRBJ2-3; a weak D match, TRBD1 (6 bases). CDR1 and CDR2 from the germline V gene are LNHNV and YYDKDF (reference sequence). The CDR3 has 14 amino acids. The V end was cut by 3 bases, the J end by 3 bases, with 10 bases between. CDR3 amino acids: CATSSRGITDTQYF. The DNA for the CDR3 is TGTGCCACCAGCAGCAGGGGAATAACAGATACGCAGTATTTT.

This clone was counted between two and nine times. V usage is TRBV7-9 and J usage is TRBJ1-2; 7 bases are shared with TRBD1. Germline trimming cut 4 bases from V and 2 bases from J; bases unmatched to any gene: 4. CDR3 length: 14 amino acids. Germline V CDR1 and CDR2: SEHNR, FQNEAQ (reference sequence). CDR3 nucleotides: TGTGCCAGCAGCTCTGAACAGGGGAACTATGGCTACACCTTC. Amino acids: CASSSEQGNYGYTF.

This chain uses TRBV3-1 (or the pseudogene TRBV3-2) with TRBJ1-2; no definite D call. V dropped 4 bases and J dropped 8 bases, with 14 bases sitting between them. This CDR3 has 13 amino acids. Per germline, CDR1 LGHDT and CDR2 YNNKEL (reference sequence). The CDR3, as DNA: TGTGCCAGCAGCCCTCCCGGGGTTGCGGGCTACACCTTC. It yields the protein CASSPPGVAGYTF.

The V call is TRBV6-5, the J call TRBJ1-4; possible D gene TRBD1, 6 bases. The CDR3 has 15 amino acids. V was cut by 6 bases and J by 8 bases, with 19 bases left in between. Germline CDR1 reads MNHEY; CDR2 reads SVGAGI. CDR3 sequence: CASSPGQSREEKLFF. Here the CDR3 DNA reads TGTGCCAGCAGCCCCGGACAGTCTAGGGAGGAAAAACTGTTTTTT.